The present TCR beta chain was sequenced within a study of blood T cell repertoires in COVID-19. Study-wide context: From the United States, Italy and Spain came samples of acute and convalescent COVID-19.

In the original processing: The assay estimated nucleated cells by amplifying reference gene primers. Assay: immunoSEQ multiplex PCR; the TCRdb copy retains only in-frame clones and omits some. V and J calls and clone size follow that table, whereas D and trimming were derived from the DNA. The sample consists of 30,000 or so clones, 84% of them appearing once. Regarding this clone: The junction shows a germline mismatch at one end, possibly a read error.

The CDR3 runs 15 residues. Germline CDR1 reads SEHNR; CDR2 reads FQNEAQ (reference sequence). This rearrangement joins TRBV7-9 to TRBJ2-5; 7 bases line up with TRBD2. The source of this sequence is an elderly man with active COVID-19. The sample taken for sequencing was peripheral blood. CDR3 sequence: CASTLIAGHPETQYF. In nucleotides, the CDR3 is TGTGCCAGCACCTTAATAGCGGGCCATCCAGAGACCCAGTACTTC.